This is a list of T cell receptor beta chains from one sample in a study of response to subunit inactivated influenza vaccine. TCRdb used MiXCR to reprocess the RT-PCR reads, holding one entry per CDR3 protein. The sample records around 520,000 distinct CDR3 sequences, around 25% being singletons. The starting material was CD4+ T cells sorted from PBMCs, obtained about 5 days after vaccination. The receptor source for this set is a man aged 45 to 65 who received an inactivated influenza vaccine. Both conserved end residues are trimmed from each CDR3. D genes are given only for firm matches.

j_gene,v_gene,d_gene,CDR3aa
TRBJ2-1,TRBV7-2,TRBD1,ASSGPGQGGAEQF
TRBJ2-7,TRBV2,TRBD1,ASTVQGPYEQY
TRBJ1-5,TRBV7-8,-,ASSLRTAHSNQPQH
TRBJ1-2,TRBV29-1,-,SVDSNYGYT
TRBJ2-2,TRBV14,-,ASSLVEPNTGELF
TRBJ2-3,TRBV7-9,-,ASSFGPGTDTQY
TRBJ2-7,TRBV6-1,-,ASSEALGSEQY
TRBJ2-3,TRBV28,TRBD1,ASSATGTTDTQY
TRBJ2-1,TRBV7-2,-,ASSQDSDNEQF
TRBJ2-1,TRBV7-2,-,ASSTPNLYNEQF
TRBJ2-1,TRBV7-9,TRBD1,ASNSGTGVYNGQF
TRBJ2-3,TRBV5-1,-,ASSLDGLSTDTQY
TRBJ1-2,TRBV5-1,-,ASSPALSLYGYT
TRBJ2-7,TRBV6-5,-,ASSYSRYYEQY
TRBJ2-1,TRBV20-1,-,SARDPRAPNNGEQF
TRBJ2-3,TRBV5-1,TRBD2,ASSEGTSGSTDTQY